The next 8 T cell receptor beta chains were all read from a single sample in a study. TCRdb independently ran MiXCR on the RT-PCR reads; one entry per CDR3 protein. The repertoire has about 680,000 distinct CDR3 sequences, around 14% of them found once; the top ten carry 3.6%. The sample consisted of memory CD4+ T cells from blood. Source of these receptors: a female donor in good health, serving as a healthy control.

This sequence joins TRBV5-1 and TRBJ2-1, with TRBD2 identical over 9 bases. Trimming cost V 4 bases and J 7 bases; bases outside gene matches: 9. The CDR3 sequence is 15 residues long. Per the germline V gene, CDR1 is SGHRS and CDR2 is YFSETQ. The CDR3 reads CASSPMAGGDNEQFF. CDR3 DNA sequence: TGCGCCAGCAGCCCGATGGCGGGAGGGGATAATGAGCAGTTCTTC.

The chain couples TRBV10-3 to TRBJ2-5; D remains ambiguous. Germline V gene sequence: CDR1 ENHRY, CDR2 SYGVKD. This CDR3 has 13 amino acids. With 2 bases removed from V and 5 bases from J, the gap between germline ends came to 9 bases. The CDR3 region is CAISEAPGETQYF. The CDR3 DNA sequence: TGTGCCATCAGTGAGGCCCCCGGGGAGACCCAGTACTTC.

The table lists this clonotype with many counts. This sequence joins TRBV24-1 and TRBJ1-5, with 9 bases that match TRBD1. The germline CDR1 and CDR2 sequences are KGHDR and SFDVKD. V was clipped by 9 bases and J by 7 bases; unmatched bases: 6. This CDR3 is built from 13 residues. For the CDR3, the DNA is TGTGCCACCCGACAGGGGGTATGGCAGCCCCAGCATTTT. This codes for CATRQGVWQPQHF.

This clonotype occurred a few times. It may be a read error: a sequence one base away is much more abundant. The chain is built from TRBV7-2 and TRBJ2-3, with D possibly matching TRBD2 (5 bases). Germline lookup yields CDR1 SGHTA and CDR2 FQGNSA. V was pared by 1 base and J by 2 bases, with 7 bases between. CDR3 size: 14 residues. The CDR3 DNA reads TGTGCCAGCAGCTTAGACGGGGACACAGATACGCAGTATTTT. Translating gives CASSLDGDTDTQYF.

This clonotype was seen more than once but under ten times. CDR3 in amino acids: CASSQEARASYNEQFF. The CDR3 nucleotides read TGCGCCAGCAGCCAAGAAGCGAGAGCCTCCTACAATGAGCAGTTCTTC. The rearrangement links TRBV4-1 to TRBJ2-1; D gene unclear. The V and J ends lost 0 bases and 0 bases respectively, with 9 bases between them. In germline, CDR1 is MGHRA, CDR2 YSYEKL. CDR3 length: 16 residues.

In this sample, this clonotype turned up a few times. This sequence joins TRBV5-1 and TRBJ2-1; a possible D gene is TRBD2 (5 bases). The V gene lost 0 bases and the J gene lost 1 base, with 14 bases spanning the gap. Per germline, CDR1 SGHRS and CDR2 YFSETQ. The CDR3 consists of 17 residues. CDR3: CASSLGDTSRSYNEQFF. In DNA form, the CDR3 reads TGCGCCAGCAGCTTGGGGGATACTAGTCGATCCTACAATGAGCAGTTCTTC.

At least ten counts were recorded for this clonotype. V usage is TRBV7-2 and J usage is TRBJ2-1, with a tentative D call TRBD1 (7 bases). Between the trimmed V and J ends, which lost 2 bases and 9 bases, there was a span of 20 bases. From germline, CDR1 is SGHTA and CDR2 FQGNSA. The CDR3 is 16 residues long. The chain's CDR3 is CASSLNPRAQGGEQFF. In nucleotides, the CDR3 is TGTGCCAGCAGCTTAAACCCCCGGGCCCAGGGGGGTGAGCAGTTCTTC.

This clonotype was seen at least ten times. The chain joins TRBV29-1 to TRBJ2-3; 8 nucleotides agree with TRBD1. Germline V gives CDR1 SQVTM, CDR2 ANQGSEA. V lost 7 bases to trimming and J lost 2 bases; unmatched junction nucleotides: 8. CDR3 size: 14 residues. The CDR3 is CSAPDRVNTDTQYF. The CDR3 bases are TGCAGCGCCCCGGACAGGGTGAACACAGATACGCAGTATTTT.